This T cell receptor (beta chain) was captured in a study of T cells in Graves' hyperthyroidism and ophthalmopathy. CDR1 and CDR2 (germline): DFQATT, SNEGSKA (reference sequence). V was pared by 5 bases and J by 4 bases, with 11 bases between. The CDR3 runs to 13 residues. The investigators amplified TCR beta CDR3 regions from RNA transcripts. In the first-round RT-PCR of the TCR CDR3, the HTBI primer set was used. TCRdb processed the multiplex PCR reads anew with MiXCR; each CDR3 protein has one entry. The sample comprises 480,000 or so distinct CDR3 sequences, 46% of which are singletons, and around 47% rests with the top ten.

This TCR came from an adult woman with Graves' disease, either hyperthyroidism or ophthalmopathy (not recorded which). The V gene is TRBV20-1, the J gene TRBJ2-2; D is ambiguous. What was sequenced was peripheral blood or thyroid tissue (not recorded which). The CDR3 nucleotides read TGCAGTGCTGGACGGTTGGGCACCGGGGAGCTGTTTTTT. Protein product: CSAGRLGTGELFF.